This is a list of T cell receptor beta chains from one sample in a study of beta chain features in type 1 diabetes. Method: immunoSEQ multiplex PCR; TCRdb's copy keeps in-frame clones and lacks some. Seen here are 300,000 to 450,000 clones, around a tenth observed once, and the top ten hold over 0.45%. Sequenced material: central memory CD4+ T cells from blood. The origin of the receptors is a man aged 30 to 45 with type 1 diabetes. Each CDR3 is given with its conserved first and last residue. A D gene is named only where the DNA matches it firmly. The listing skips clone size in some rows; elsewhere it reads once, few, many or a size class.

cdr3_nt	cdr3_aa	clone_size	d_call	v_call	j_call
TGTGCCAGCAGCTCCGTACTGGGACTAGCTTGCGAGCAGTACTTC	CASSSVLGLACEQYF	few	TRBD2	TRBV7-2	TRBJ2-7
TGTGCCAGCTCTCTCGGTGGGGGAGGCAATCAGCCCCAGCATTTT	CASSLGGGGNQPQHF	.	.	TRBV6-6	TRBJ1-5
TGTGCCAGCTCACCACGTAAAGGAAGCGAGCAGTACTTC	CASSPRKGSEQYF	.	.	TRBV9	TRBJ2-7
TGTGCCAGCAGCGCCACCGAGACCCAGTACTTC	CASSATETQYF	.	.	TRBV9	TRBJ2-5
TGTGCCTGGAGTGTGACAGGGGTGGAGGAGCCCCAGCATTTT	CAWSVTGVEEPQHF	few	TRBD1	TRBV30	TRBJ1-5
TGCGCCAGCAGCCCCCTCCAGGGAGCTAATGAAAAACTGTTTTTT	CASSPLQGANEKLFF	.	.	TRBV5-1	TRBJ1-4
TGTGCCAGCAGTCGTAATTCTCAGGGAGAGGAGACCCAGTACTTC	CASSRNSQGEETQYF	few	.	TRBV28	TRBJ2-5
TGTGCCAGCAGCGTAGGGAACAGCCAGTACGGGGAGCTGTTTTTT	CASSVGNSQYGELFF	.	.	TRBV9	TRBJ2-2
TGTGCCAGCAGCCCCCCAGGCTCCCATAAGAAGTTCTTC	CASSPPGSHKKFF	few	.	TRBV5-8	TRBJ2-1
TGTGCCAGCAGCTTAGCGAGGGGCGGGGACGAGCAGTACTTC	CASSLARGGDEQYF	many	.	TRBV7-9	TRBJ2-7
TGTGCCAGCAGGGAGGACTACAACAATGAGCAGTTCTTC	CASREDYNNEQFF	few	.	TRBV2	TRBJ2-1
TGTGCCAGCAGCCAAGCTCCTGGAAACACCATATATTTT	CASSQAPGNTIYF	many	.	TRBV28	TRBJ1-3
TGTGCCAGCAGCGGACCGGGACAAAACACTGAAGCTTTCTTT	CASSGPGQNTEAFF	few	.	TRBV5-4	TRBJ1-1
TGTGCCAGCAGCTTGACAGGGAGGGGGGGAGAGACCCAGTACTTC	CASSLTGRGGETQYF	.	.	TRBV5-6	TRBJ2-5
TGTGCCAGCAGTCTTCATTCTGAAGAGACCCAGTACTTC	CASSLHSEETQYF	few	.	TRBV7-3	TRBJ2-5
TGTGCCAGCAGGTTTGCCGGGAAAGAAGCTTTCTTT	CASRFAGKEAFF	.	.	TRBV28	TRBJ1-1
TGTGCCAGCAGCCAAGTACAGGACGGAAACACCATATATTTT	CASSQVQDGNTIYF	.	.	TRBV7-2	TRBJ1-3
TGTGCCAGCAGCTTAGGAGGAGGGACCGACTACGAGCAGTACTTC	CASSLGGGTDYEQYF	.	.	TRBV7-2	TRBJ2-7
TGTGCCAGCAGGTTGACGGAGCTCTATGGCTACACCTTC	CASRLTELYGYTF	few	.	TRBV28	TRBJ1-2
TGTGCCTGGACCCACCCCACAGGTACGCAGTATTTT	CAWTHPTGTQYF	.	.	TRBV30	TRBJ2-3
TGTGCCAGCAGTCCCCGGGGGGACAGTTACACCGGGGAGCTGTTTTTT	CASSPRGDSYTGELFF	.	.	TRBV6-6	TRBJ2-2
TGTGCCAGCGCAACAGGGGGGAGCACTGAAGCTTTCTTT	CASATGGSTEAFF	many	TRBD1	TRBV28	TRBJ1-1
TGTGCCAGCACCGCACAGGATAACACTGAAGCTTTCTTT	CASTAQDNTEAFF	few	.	TRBV9	TRBJ1-1
TGTGCCAGCAGCCCTCCCACCGCCATTGAGCAGTTCTTC	CASSPPTAIEQFF	few	.	TRBV7-9	TRBJ2-1
TGTGCCAGCAGTTCGGGACAGGGGGCGAGCGAGCAGTACTTC	CASSSGQGASEQYF	.	TRBD1	TRBV28	TRBJ2-7
TGTGCCAGCAACATAGCAGGGGTGAACACTGAAGCTTTCTTT	CASNIAGVNTEAFF	few	.	TRBV7-9	TRBJ1-1
TGTGCCAGCAGTCCGGAATACCGGGACAGGGGCACTGAAGCTTTCTTT	CASSPEYRDRGTEAFF	once	TRBD1	TRBV27	TRBJ1-1
TGTGCCAGCAGCTTAGGGGTCAAAGATGAGCAGTTCTTC	CASSLGVKDEQFF	.	.	TRBV7-2	TRBJ2-1
TGTGCCAGCAGCTTGGCCGGGCCCAATGAGCAGTTCTTC	CASSLAGPNEQFF	few	.	TRBV5-6	TRBJ2-1
TGTGCCAGCAGCTTAGCTAGCGGGAGGGCCCTCTACGAGCAGTACTTC	CASSLASGRALYEQYF	many	TRBD2	TRBV13	TRBJ2-7
TGTGCCAGCAGCTCCCCGCTCGAAGGGGACTATGGCTACACCTTC	CASSSPLEGDYGYTF	.	.	TRBV5-4	TRBJ1-2
TGTGCCAGCAGTTTAGGACTAGCGAGAGGAGTATACAATGAGCAGTTCTTC	CASSLGLARGVYNEQFF	few	TRBD2	TRBV27	TRBJ2-1
TGTGCCAGCATAGGGGGACGGCGGGCCTACGAGCAGTACTTC	CASIGGRRAYEQYF	.	.	TRBV28	TRBJ2-7
TGTGCCAGCAGCGCTCCGGGGAGGAATGAGCAGTTCTTC	CASSAPGRNEQFF	few	.	TRBV11-2	TRBJ2-1
TGCGCCAGCAGCCAAGAGAACGGCGGGCAGTTCTTC	CASSQENGGQFF	.	.	TRBV4-3	TRBJ2-1
TGTGCCAGCAGCTTAGCGGTAAGCAGGGACGCTGAAGCTTTCTTT	CASSLAVSRDAEAFF	many	.	TRBV7-4	TRBJ1-1
TGTGCCAGCAGCTCCAGGGGGTTCACCGGGGAGCTGTTTTTT	CASSSRGFTGELFF	few	TRBD1	TRBV11-2	TRBJ2-2
TGTGCCAGCAGCTCGGGGGGGACTAGCGGGAGATACTACGAGCAGTACTTC	CASSSGGTSGRYYEQYF	.	TRBD2	TRBV4-2	TRBJ2-7
TGTGCCAGCAGCTGGACCGGGACAGGCGGTGGAAACACCATATATTTT	CASSWTGTGGGNTIYF	.	TRBD1	TRBV11-2	TRBJ1-3
TGTGCCAGCAGTTTAACTGCTGATCAGCCCCAGCATTTT	CASSLTADQPQHF	.	.	TRBV28	TRBJ1-5
TGTGCCAGCAGCTTAATGGTGAACACTGAAGCTTTCTTT	CASSLMVNTEAFF	few	.	TRBV7-3	TRBJ1-1
TGTGCCAGCAGCCGCGGACTAGGTAGCACAGATACGCAGTATTTT	CASSRGLGSTDTQYF	.	TRBD2	TRBV11-3	TRBJ2-3
TGTGCCAGCAGTTCCGACAGGGTTCAGCCCCAGCATTTT	CASSSDRVQPQHF	few	TRBD1	TRBV6-1	TRBJ1-5
TGTGCCAGCAGCTTAGTTGGAGACATAGGGGGCGGCGAGACCCAGTACTTC	CASSLVGDIGGGETQYF	few	TRBD1	TRBV11-2	TRBJ2-5
TGTGCCAGCAGCCCTGGGGGAGATATTGATACGCAGTATTTT	CASSPGGDIDTQYF	few	.	TRBV11-2	TRBJ2-3
TGTGCCAGCAGCTTATCCCCAAGCGGCGGGAGCCCCTACGAGCAGTACTTC	CASSLSPSGGSPYEQYF	few	TRBD2	TRBV7-2	TRBJ2-7
TGTGCCAGCAGCTTACCCCGACAGAACAATGAGCAGTTCTTC	CASSLPRQNNEQFF	.	.	TRBV7-2	TRBJ2-1
TGTGCCAGCAGCTTAGGACAGGGGTCCTACAATGAGCAGTTCTTC	CASSLGQGSYNEQFF	few	TRBD1	TRBV7-6	TRBJ2-1
TGCAGTGCTAGTGGGGGAGGGGTGCAGTTCTTC	CSASGGGVQFF	few	TRBD2	TRBV20-1	TRBJ2-1
TGTGCCTGGAGTTCGACAGGCTCCTTCGGGGAGACCCAGTACTTC	CAWSSTGSFGETQYF	.	.	TRBV30	TRBJ2-5
TGTGCCAGCAGTCGTACCGGGGATCAGCCCCAGCATTTT	CASSRTGDQPQHF	.	.	TRBV6-6	TRBJ1-5
TGCAGCGTTGAAGATCGGGGGGGGAGGACTGAAGCTTTCTTT	CSVEDRGGRTEAFF	.	.	TRBV29-1	TRBJ1-1
TGTGCCAGCAGCTCCTCCCGGGGGCGCTGGACTGAAGCTTTCTTT	CASSSSRGRWTEAFF	few	.	TRBV7-9	TRBJ1-1
TGTGCCTGGAGTGTACTGGCAGGGGCACAGCCCCAGCATTTT	CAWSVLAGAQPQHF	many	.	TRBV30	TRBJ1-5